This entry concerns a single T cell receptor beta chain. This entry comes from a study of blood T cell repertoires in COVID-19. The CDR3 runs 17 residues. Germline V gives CDR1 MRHNA, CDR2 SNTAGT. The germline V and J ends were trimmed by 2 bases and 4 bases, with 17 bases remaining between them. Grouping used clinical history reported by participants in a survey and questionnaire. In the original processing: Estimation of nucleated cell counts was performed using reference gene primer amplification. TCRdb's copy holds only in-frame clones and misses some; the assay was immunoSEQ multiplex PCR. V, J and clone size were drawn from that table, and D and trimming were deduced from the DNA. The top ten hold about 6.9% of the sample, which has approximately 240,000 clones, roughly 87% seen once.

The origin of this receptor is a woman under 40 with acute COVID-19. The rearrangement uses TRBV6-4 and TRBJ1-4, with D hard to call. Input material: PBMCs or T cells enriched from blood (not recorded which). The CDR3, as DNA: TGTGCCAGCAGTGACCTAAGGATCGACGGACTTAATGAAAAACTGTTTTTT. It yields the protein CASSDLRIDGLNEKLFF.